The 27 T cell receptor beta chains below all came from one sample that was sequenced in a study of T cell responses to AZD1222 COVID-19 vaccine. The repertoire was sequenced with immunoSEQ multiplex PCR; TCRdb's copy has only in-frame clones and lacks some. The sample includes 100,000 to 120,000 clones, approximately 94% seen only once; the top ten take approximately 2.8%. Sample: peripheral blood, taken 28 days after the second AZD1222 dose. Receptors originate from an adult who received the AZD1222 COVID-19 vaccine.

V usage is TRBV6-5 and J usage is TRBJ1-1; maybe TRBD1 (5 bases). This CDR3 has 13 residues. Germline V CDR1 and CDR2: MNHEY, SVGAGI. The V gene lost 6 bases and the J gene lost 11 bases, with 19 bases spanning the gap. The CDR3 nucleotides are TGTGCCAGCAGCCCCGGTTGGAGGGGCGATGCTTTCTTT. Translating gives CASSPGWRGDAFF.

The chain recombines TRBV4-1 with TRBJ2-7; D not resolved. Germline V lookup: CDR1 MGHRA, CDR2 YSYEKL. The CDR3 runs 14 residues. With 1 base removed from V and 2 bases from J, the gap between germline ends came to 9 bases. As DNA, the CDR3 is TGCGCCAGCAGCCAAGGCCTAGGAACCTACGAGCAGTACTTC. Translation: CASSQGLGTYEQYF.

The chain uses TRBV20-1 and TRBJ1-3, with no clear D. The CDR3 is 16 amino acids. The germline CDR1 and CDR2 sequences are DFQATT and SNEGSKA (reference sequence). V was pared by 3 bases and J by 0 bases, with 15 bases between. The CDR3 region has the DNA TGCAGTGCTAGTGGTGGGAGGGAACTCTCTGGAAACACCATATATTTT. Translating it yields CSASGGRELSGNTIYF.

The V and J genes are TRBV6-2 or TRBV6-3 and TRBJ2-5; TRBD2 agrees at 10 bases. The V and J ends lost 2 bases and 12 bases, in that order; junction bases with no gene match: 3. The CDR3 length is 12 residues. The V gene's germline CDR1 is MNHEY and CDR2 SVGEGT. DNA for the CDR3: TGTGCCAGCAGTTACGGACTAGCGGCCGAGTACTTC. It encodes CASSYGLAAEYF.

The genes are TRBV2 and TRBJ1-5; tentatively, D is TRBD1 (5 bases). V lost 6 bases to trimming and J lost 0 bases, with 15 bases between them. The CDR3 contains 16 residues. Germline V gene sequence: CDR1 SNHLY, CDR2 FYNNEI. This CDR3 reads CASRETGTYSNQPQHF. CDR3 coding DNA: TGTGCCAGCAGGGAAACCGGGACCTATAGCAATCAGCCCCAGCATTTT.

V is TRBV18 and J is TRBJ1-6, with TRBD1 matching 7 bases. Trimming at V came to 6 bases and at J to 5 bases, leaving 4 bases not matched to a gene. This CDR3 has 14 amino acids. Germline V gene sequence: CDR1 KGHSH, CDR2 LQKENI. CDR3 nucleotides: TGTGCCAGCTCCCAGGGACAGAATAATTCACCCCTCCACTTT. It is translated as CASSQGQNNSPLHF.

This clone showed up just once. The V call is TRBV4-1, the J call TRBJ2-2; D is possibly TRBD2 (6 bases). V lost 7 bases and J 2 bases, leaving 20 bases between the germline ends. Looked up from germline, CDR1 is MGHRA and CDR2 is YSYEKL. The CDR3 sequence is 17 residues long. DNA for the CDR3: TGCGCCAGCACCCCGGAACTGGGGCGGGGTAACACCGGGGAGCTGTTTTTT. It specifies CASTPELGRGNTGELFF.

The V gene is TRBV19, the J gene TRBJ1-5; 8 bases agree with TRBD1. The CDR3 runs 16 residues. V gave up 5 bases and J gave up 4 bases; unmatched junction bases: 10. Germline loops: CDR1 LNHDA, CDR2 SQIVND (reference sequence). The CDR3 DNA reads as TGTGCCAGTAGTCCGGGGACAGGAATAGGGAATCAGCCCCAGCATTTT. Translation: CASSPGTGIGNQPQHF.

The rearrangement joins TRBV5-6 to TRBJ1-1; D is uncertain. This CDR3 has 15 amino acids. Germline loops: CDR1 SGHDT, CDR2 YYEEEE. V was shortened by 2 bases and J by 1 base, with 12 bases between the two germline ends. In DNA form, the CDR3 reads TGTGCCAGCAGCTTAAATACCAGACAGAACACTGAAGCTTTCTTT. It encodes CASSLNTRQNTEAFF.

The chain recombines TRBV19 with TRBJ1-2, with 7 bases fitting TRBD1. Germline values: CDR1 LNHDA, CDR2 SQIVND (reference sequence). V lost 6 bases to trimming and J lost 1 base; unmatched junction nucleotides: 5. The CDR3 runs 14 residues. The CDR3 spells CASRGDSGNYGYTF. The CDR3 nucleotides read TGTGCCAGTAGGGGGGACAGCGGTAACTATGGCTACACCTTC.

This chain joins TRBV11-2 and TRBJ1-2, with a possible D match to TRBD1 (5 bases). CDR3 length: 17 amino acids. CDR1 and CDR2 from the germline V gene are SGHAT and FQNNGV. Trimming took off 0 bases at V and 2 bases at J, with 16 bases between the two ends. CDR3: CASSLDHGRDLNYGYTF. Here the CDR3 DNA reads TGTGCCAGCAGCTTAGATCACGGCAGGGACTTAAACTATGGCTACACCTTC.

The rearrangement links TRBV2 to TRBJ2-7; D assignment may be TRBD1 or TRBD2 (5 bases each). Germline values: CDR1 SNHLY, CDR2 FYNNEI. The ends were cut back, 9 bases at V and 3 bases at J, with 12 bases in the middle. CDR3 length: 12 amino acids. CDR3 nucleotides: TGTGCCAGGGCGGGTGGGGGCTACGAGCAGTACTTC. This gives the protein CARAGGGYEQYF.

This chain links TRBV18 with TRBJ1-5; TRBD1 agrees at 9 bases. The germline CDR1 and CDR2 sequences are KGHSH and LQKENI. There are 14 residues in the CDR3. Trimming took 8 bases from V and 6 from J; bases not matched to a gene: 8. CDR3 region: CASTWDRESQPQHF. DNA of the CDR3: TGTGCCAGCACCTGGGACAGGGAGTCTCAGCCCCAGCATTTT.

The V and J genes are TRBV7-9 and TRBJ1-1; tentatively, D is TRBD1 (5 bases). The V gene's germline CDR1 is SEHNR and CDR2 FQNEAQ (reference sequence). Trimming stripped 2 bases from V and 7 bases from J, with 11 bases between. The length of the CDR3 is 13 residues. DNA for the CDR3: TGTGCCAGCAGCTTAAGGGGCCCCCTTGAAGCTTTCTTT. As protein: CASSLRGPLEAFF.

This sequence joins TRBV12-3 or TRBV12-4 and TRBJ1-1; the D is unclear. The CDR3 consists of 11 residues. Between the trimmed V and J ends, which lost 5 bases and 4 bases, there was a span of 5 bases. CDR3 sequence (DNA): TGTGCCAGCAGTCCGGGCACTGAAGCTTTCTTT. It encodes CASSPGTEAFF.

The genes are TRBV29-1 and TRBJ2-7; 7 bases map to TRBD1. CDR1 and CDR2 (germline): SQVTM, ANQGSEA. V lost 7 bases to trimming and J lost 1 base; unmatched junction nucleotides: 7. This CDR3 is 13 amino acids long. DNA for the CDR3: TGCAGCGCACGTGAGGGGGCATCCTACGAGCAGTACTTC. This encodes CSAREGASYEQYF.

This clone was detected once. This chain's CDR3 is CASSQGWGTEAFF. The CDR3 DNA reads as TGTGCCAGCAGCCAAGGGTGGGGCACTGAAGCTTTCTTT. The gene calls are TRBV3-1 (or the pseudogene TRBV3-2) and TRBJ1-1, with D unclear. The CDR3 loop spans 13 amino acids. Germline V gives CDR1 LGHDT, CDR2 YNNKEL (reference sequence). The ends were cut back, 1 base at V and 4 bases at J, with 7 bases in the middle.

The gene calls are TRBV19 and TRBJ1-1; the match to TRBD1 covers 7 bases. V lost 4 bases, J lost 3 bases, and 11 bases stayed unmatched. Germline CDR1 reads LNHDA; CDR2 reads SQIVND (reference sequence). The length of the CDR3 is 16 residues. The CDR3 reads CASSTDRDWGDTEAFF. The CDR3 nucleotides are TGTGCCAGTAGTACCGACAGGGATTGGGGAGACACTGAAGCTTTCTTT. The full variable domain, in which reference TRBV19 and TRBJ1-1 provide the parts outside the CDR3, is DGGITQSPKYLFRKEGQNVTLSCEQNLNHDAMYWYRQDPGQGLRLIYYSQIVNDFQKGDIAEGYSVSREKKESFPLTVTSAQKNPTAFYLCASSTDRDWGDTEAFFGQGTRLTVV.

The genes are TRBV11-2 and TRBJ1-4; D possibly corresponds to TRBD1 (5 bases). The CDR3 covers 13 residues. The V end was cut by 4 bases, the J end by 8 bases, with 11 bases between. Per germline, CDR1 SGHAT and CDR2 FQNNGV. Written as DNA, the CDR3 is TGTGCCAGCAGCTCCATGGGACCGGAAAAACTGTTTTTT. Encoded protein: CASSSMGPEKLFF.

V gene TRBV6-2 or TRBV6-3 combines with J gene TRBJ1-2; tentatively, D is TRBD1 (5 bases). V lost 2 bases and J lost 3, with 10 bases in between. Germline CDR1 and CDR2: MNHEY and SVGEGT. The length of the CDR3 is 14 residues. The CDR3: CASSYEGRDYGYTF. The CDR3 nucleotides read TGTGCCAGCAGTTACGAGGGGCGCGACTATGGCTACACCTTC.

This clone was observed a single time. The chain couples TRBV6-5 to TRBJ1-1; TRBD1 matches at 9 bases. The germline gives CDR1 MNHEY, CDR2 SVGAGI. The CDR3 consists of 13 residues. The junction had 6 bases not matched to a gene; V was cut back by 6 bases and J by 7 bases. The CDR3 bases are TGTGCCAGCAGCCGAGGGACAGGGAGTGAAGCTTTCTTT. Its protein product is CASSRGTGSEAFF.

The rearrangement links TRBV7-9 to TRBJ1-4; 7 nucleotides line up with TRBD1. The CDR3 contains 15 residues. Germline V lookup: CDR1 SEHNR, CDR2 FQNEAQ (reference sequence). J gave up 6 bases and V 2 bases, and 6 bases lay outside the gene matches. CDR3 protein: CASSLSTGIDEKLFF. CDR3 nucleotide sequence: TGTGCCAGCAGCTTATCGACAGGGATTGATGAAAAACTGTTTTTT.

V is TRBV19 and J is TRBJ2-5, with TRBD1 as a possible D gene (5 bases). V shed 3 bases and J shed 5 bases, with 13 bases lying between them. CDR1 and CDR2 (germline): LNHDA, SQIVND (reference sequence). The CDR3 length is 14 residues. CDR3 coding DNA: TGTGCCAGTAGTATCGGGTCAGGGTTGGAGACCCAGTACTTC. Translation gives CASSIGSGLETQYF.

V and J are TRBV5-1 and TRBJ1-5; the match to TRBD1 covers 9 bases. CDR3 length: 15 residues. V gave up 3 bases and J gave up 4 bases; unmatched junction bases: 5. Germline loops: CDR1 SGHRS, CDR2 YFSETQ. CDR3 sequence (DNA): TGCGCCAGCAGCTCCGGACAGGGGAGAAATCAGCCCCAGCATTTT. Translating it yields CASSSGQGRNQPQHF.

The V and J genes are TRBV7-9 and TRBJ2-1; D is uncertain. This CDR3 is 17 amino acids long. CDR1 and CDR2 from the germline V gene are SEHNR and FQNEAQ (reference sequence). Trimming cost V 5 bases and J 0 bases, with 17 bases left between them. For the CDR3, the DNA is TGTGCCAGCAGCCTTGGGTGGGCGGAGAGCTCCTACAATGAGCAGTTCTTC. Its protein is CASSLGWAESSYNEQFF.

This chain links TRBV30 with TRBJ1-5; D not resolved. The CDR3 sequence is 13 residues long. CDR1 is GTSNPN and CDR2 is SVGIG in the germline V gene (reference sequence). Deletions cut 2 bases from V and 7 bases from J, with 12 bases between. The DNA of the CDR3 is TGTGCCTGGAGTTTACTTGGGGAACAGCCCCAGCATTTT. Translated: CAWSLLGEQPQHF.

The rearrangement uses TRBV10-2 and TRBJ2-1; perhaps D is TRBD1 or TRBD2 (6 bases each). This CDR3 has 16 residues. The V gene's germline CDR1 is WSHSY and CDR2 SAAADI. V was cut by 6 bases and J by 7 bases, with 22 bases left in between. CDR3 sequence: CASRVSFRGQWNEQFF. As DNA, the CDR3 is TGCGCCAGCAGAGTCTCGTTCCGGGGGCAGTGGAATGAGCAGTTCTTC.